The clone carrying this T cell receptor (beta chain) has a count of ten or more. PCR was performed a second time for about 6 to 12 cycles using a sample-barcoded 5' primer and a J-beta primer mix. With 12 random nucleotides, a template-switch adaptor tagged each individual cDNA molecule. The study obtained at least 2.5 million CDR3-containing paired-end reads from every sample. MiXCR, applied by TCRdb to the 5' RACE reads, yields one record per CDR3 protein. The profile shows hundreds of thousands of distinct CDR3 sequences, roughly 43% of them singletons. Donors each provided roughly 9.6 milliliters of peripheral blood. This record belongs to a study of blood T cells in healthy people across ages. This CDR3 has 12 amino acids. Deletions cut 1 base from V and 4 bases from J, with 8 bases between. The germline V gene encodes CDR1 DFQATT and CDR2 SNEGSKA (reference sequence).

The receptor was derived from a man aged 25 to 40 in good health. Source material: blood. The V and J genes are TRBV20-1 and TRBJ2-7; TRBD2 is a possible D gene (5 bases). The CDR3 region is CSARVGVYEQYF. CDR3 sequence (DNA): TGCAGTGCTAGAGTCGGGGTTTACGAGCAGTACTTC.